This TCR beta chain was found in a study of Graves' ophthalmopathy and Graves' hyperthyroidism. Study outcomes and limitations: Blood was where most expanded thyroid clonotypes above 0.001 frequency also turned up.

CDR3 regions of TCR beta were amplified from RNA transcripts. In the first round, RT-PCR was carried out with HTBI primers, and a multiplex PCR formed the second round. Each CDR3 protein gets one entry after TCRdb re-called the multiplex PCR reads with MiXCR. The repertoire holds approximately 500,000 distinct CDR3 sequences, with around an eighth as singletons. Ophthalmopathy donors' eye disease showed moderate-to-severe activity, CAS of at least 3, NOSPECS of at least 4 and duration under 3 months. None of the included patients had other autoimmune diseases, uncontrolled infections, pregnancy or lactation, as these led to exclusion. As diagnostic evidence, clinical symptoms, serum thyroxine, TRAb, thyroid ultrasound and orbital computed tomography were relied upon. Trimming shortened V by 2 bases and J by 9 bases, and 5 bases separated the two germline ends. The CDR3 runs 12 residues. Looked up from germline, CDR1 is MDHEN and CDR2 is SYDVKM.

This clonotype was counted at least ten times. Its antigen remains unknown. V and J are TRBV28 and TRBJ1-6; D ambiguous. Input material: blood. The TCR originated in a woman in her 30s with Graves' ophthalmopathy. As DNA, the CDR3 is TGTGCCAGCAGTTTAGTAGGTTCACCCCTCCACTTT. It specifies CASSLVGSPLHF.